The T cell receptor (beta chain) under discussion was sequenced for a study of cytomegalovirus exposure and HLA in healthy donors. Study results and limitations: In an earlier analysis, most TCR beta V segments were productive about 87% or about 30% of the time.

Among the donors, all were healthy bone marrow donors. Use of 60 Vbeta and 13 Jbeta primers characterized the PCR. Profiled with immunoSEQ multiplex PCR; TCRdb holds only in-frame clones, not every one. The table lists 110,000 to 150,000 clones, approximately 70% of them singletons. Germline V gene lookup returns CDR1 SGDLS and CDR2 YYNGEE. J lost 4 bases, V lost 0 bases, and 7 bases had no gene match. The CDR3 consists of 16 residues. This clone was seen only a few times. No antigen is known for it. The TCR originated in a woman aged 30 to 39 in good health and CMV-seronegative. The V call is TRBV9, the J call TRBJ2-3; 8 nucleotides align to TRBD2. Sequences were obtained from PBMCs. The CDR3 bases are TGTGCCAGCAGCGTAGACGCGGGGGGTACCGCAGATACGCAGTATTTT. Residues: CASSVDAGGTADTQYF. Variable domain in full (rest from reference TRBV9 and TRBJ2-3): DSGVTQTPKHLITATGQRVTLRCSPRSGDLSVYWYQQSLDQGLQFLIQYYNGEERAKGNILERFSAQQFPDLHSELNLSSLELGDSALYFCASSVDAGGTADTQYFGPGTRLTVL.